This entry concerns a single TCR beta chain. The antigen this receptor binds is unknown. No base quality values were provided; no much bigger clone lies one nucleotide off. The sample originates from a study of T cell responses to AZD1222 COVID-19 vaccine (TCRdb year 2021). In terms of the full investigation: AZD1222 recipients with second doses at about 4 weeks or about 12 weeks were pooled, because spike-specific TCR depth and breadth did not differ between schedules. A total of under 250 trial participants underwent TCR sequencing, of whom more than 200 had received two doses of AZD1222 and 26 had received two doses of the MenACWY control vaccine. Trial participants were enrolled by age into 18-55, 56-69 and 70-plus year subgroups, with about 150, 28 and 57 TCR-sequenced participants respectively.

Study-wide conclusions, independent of this receptor: Epitopes outside the regions mutated in the B.1.351 and B.1.1.7 variants were reportedly recognized by nearly half of the unique spike-specific TCRs. No day 14 peak-response samples were available, so repertoires were characterized only after the peak T cell response. CD4 TCRs associated with the vaccine covered the entire spike protein, and the dominant responses were in regions 160-218 and 743-854. In the small 56-69-year group, the increase in depth fell short of significance, most likely because of low power. Only five to seven AZD1222 recipients were SARS-CoV-2 seropositive at baseline, limiting conclusions about previously exposed vaccinees. Participants were mostly white British, with more females than males. The authors suggested clonal diversity may have been underestimated. After two AZD1222 doses, spike-specific TCR breadth and depth were significantly higher than at day 0 and than in MenACWY recipients.

The sample's time point label, decoded: baseline before first vaccination. Samples from vaccinated people were obtained from the UK trials COV001 and COV002, which included a single-blind randomized controlled phase 2/3 trial of AZD1222 (ChAdOx1 nCoV-19) in healthy adults. For TCRbeta chain sequencing, PBMC samples from trial participants were taken at day 0 and at day 28 after the second dose. The CDR3 runs 14 amino acids, cysteine and phenylalanine included. Here the CDR3 DNA is all that survives: 42 bases in frame from base 1. The CDR1 and CDR2 encoded by the germline V gene are MNHEY and SVGAGI. Relative to germline, V is 0 bases shorter and J is 7 bases shorter, with 7 bases between their ends. The CDR3 regions of human TCRbeta chains were subjected to immunosequencing. The source study handled its data this way. TCRs in the repertoires were matched against a reference library of SARS-CoV-2-specific TCRs that had been generated with the MIRA antigen-specificity platform. Breadth was defined as the fraction of unique TCRs that were SARS-CoV-2-associated, and depth was defined as the fraction of total T cells that were SARS-CoV-2-associated. Using the MIRA data, each spike-specific TCR was assigned both to the spike region to which the TCR was reactive and to a CD4 or CD8 class. Log10-transformed breadth and depth values were compared by one-way ANOVA with Sidak's multiple comparisons tests. TCRdb took this table from immuneACCESS and kept in-frame rearrangements with V and J called. Such tables lack part of the clones; where checked against another copy, unresolved V genes explain under half of the gap, and the rest is unexplained. For V, J and clone size, that table is used; D and trimming come from the DNA. Recorded for this sample are roughly 66,000 clones; approximately 80% of them occurred a single time. The ten largest make up 5.4% of the sample.

Recombination joined TRBV6-5 with TRBJ1-6; the D gene is perhaps TRBD1, on 5 matching bases. This TCR was recovered from an adult in good health. This specimen was peripheral blood, taken on day 0 of AZD1222 vaccination. In nucleotides, the sequence is TGTGCCAGCAGTTACTCACAGGAAAATTCACCCCTCCACTTT. Translated, this gives CASSYSQENSPLHF.